This entry lists 5 T cell receptor beta chains sequenced from one sample in a study of T-cell memory formation after mild COVID-19. TCRdb ran MiXCR on the 5' RACE reads and lists one entry per CDR3 protein. The sample includes approximately 82,000 distinct CDR3 sequences, 9.5% to 15% of them seen just once. The sequenced material came from PBMCs or a T cell subset sorted from them (not recorded which). All receptors derive from a man aged 18 to 29 who had mild COVID-19 (a few samples of this study predate the infection). Cell type and time point are not known.

The V call is TRBV7-6, the J call TRBJ1-2; D gene ambiguous. V shed 1 base and J shed 3 bases, with 9 bases lying between them. The CDR3 loop spans 14 amino acids. The V gene's germline CDR1 is SGHVS and CDR2 FNYEAQ. The CDR3 DNA is TGTGCCAGCAGCTTAGAGGCAGGATACTATGGCTACACCTTC. It is translated as CASSLEAGYYGYTF.

This clonotype was seen at least ten times. The chain links TRBV5-1 to TRBJ1-1; tentative D call: TRBD1 (6 bases). Germline CDR1 SGHRS, CDR2 YFSETQ. Trimming took off 5 bases at V and 6 bases at J, with 11 bases between the two ends. The CDR3 runs to 12 residues. The CDR3: CASSTGASEAFF. CDR3 coding DNA: TGCGCCAGCAGTACGGGGGCTTCTGAAGCTTTCTTT.

This clonotype was seen only a few times. It is unclear where the CDR3 begins or ends on the DNA, so no DNA is shown, and the CDR3 is as TCRdb lists it. This chain links TRBV6-6 with TRBJ1-1. Germline CDR1 is MNHNY and CDR2 is SVGAGI (reference sequence). With termini counted, the CDR3 has 11 amino acids. CDR3: CASSSSVYAFF.

This clonotype showed up just a few times. The chain joins TRBV20-1 to TRBJ2-3; 8 nucleotides match TRBD2. The J segment lost 4 bases and the V segment lost 0 bases, leaving 6 bases of the junction unmatched. Looked up from germline, CDR1 is DFQATT and CDR2 is SNEGSKA (reference sequence). The CDR3 contains 15 residues. CDR3 amino acids: CSARDTGGTPDTQYF. The CDR3, as DNA: TGCAGTGCTAGAGATACGGGGGGGACTCCAGATACGCAGTATTTT.

This sequence joins TRBV12-3 or TRBV12-4 and TRBJ2-5; the D is unclear. This CDR3 is built from 15 residues. The ends were cut back, 7 bases at V and 4 bases at J, with 19 bases in the middle. The CDR3, as DNA: TGTGCCAGCAATAAAATAGCTGTAGGTGGAGAGACCCAGTACTTC. Residues: CASNKIAVGGETQYF.